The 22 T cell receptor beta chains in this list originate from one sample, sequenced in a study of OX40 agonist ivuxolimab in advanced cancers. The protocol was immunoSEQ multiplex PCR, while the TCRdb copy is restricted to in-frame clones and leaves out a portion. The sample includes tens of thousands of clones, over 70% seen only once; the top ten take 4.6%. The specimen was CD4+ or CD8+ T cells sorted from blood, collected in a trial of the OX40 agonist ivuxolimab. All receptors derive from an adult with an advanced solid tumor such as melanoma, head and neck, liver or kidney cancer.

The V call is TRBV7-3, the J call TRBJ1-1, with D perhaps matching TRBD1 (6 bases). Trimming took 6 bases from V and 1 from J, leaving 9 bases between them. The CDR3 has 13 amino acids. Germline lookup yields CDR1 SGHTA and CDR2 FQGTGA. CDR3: CASSTGPNTEAFF. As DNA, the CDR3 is TGTGCCAGCAGTACAGGGCCGAACACTGAAGCTTTCTTT.

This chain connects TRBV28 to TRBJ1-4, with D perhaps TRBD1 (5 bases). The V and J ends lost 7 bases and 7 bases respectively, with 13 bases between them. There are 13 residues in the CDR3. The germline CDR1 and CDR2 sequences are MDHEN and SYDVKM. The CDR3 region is CASTLPGGEKLFF. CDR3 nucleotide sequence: TGTGCCAGCACACTCCCCGGGGGTGAAAAACTGTTTTTT.

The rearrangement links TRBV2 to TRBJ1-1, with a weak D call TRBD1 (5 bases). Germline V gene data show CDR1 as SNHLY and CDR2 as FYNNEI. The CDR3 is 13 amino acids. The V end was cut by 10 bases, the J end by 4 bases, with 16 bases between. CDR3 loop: CAISGREGTEAFF. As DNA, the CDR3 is TGTGCCATCTCAGGGAGGGAGGGCACTGAAGCTTTCTTT.

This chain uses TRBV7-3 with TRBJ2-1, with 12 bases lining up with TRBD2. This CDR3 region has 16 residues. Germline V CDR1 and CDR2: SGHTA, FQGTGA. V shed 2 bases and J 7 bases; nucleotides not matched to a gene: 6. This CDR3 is CASSLGRLAGVNEQFF. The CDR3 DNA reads TGTGCCAGCAGCTTAGGAAGACTAGCGGGGGTAAATGAGCAGTTCTTC.

The CDR3 sequence: CASSSPAGGTDTQYF. CDR3 bases: TGTGCCAGCAGTTCCCCAGCGGGAGGCACAGATACGCAGTATTTT. J is TRBJ2-3 and V is TRBV6-5; 8 bases are shared with TRBD2. Per the germline V gene, CDR1 is MNHEY and CDR2 is SVGAGI. The CDR3 runs to 15 residues. The V segment lost 4 bases and the J segment 1 base; nucleotides outside the gene matches: 4.

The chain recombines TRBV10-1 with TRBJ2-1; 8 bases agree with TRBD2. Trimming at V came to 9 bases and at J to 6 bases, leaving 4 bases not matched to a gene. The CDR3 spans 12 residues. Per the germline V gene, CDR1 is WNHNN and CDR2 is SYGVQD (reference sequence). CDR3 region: CARKSGSNEQFF. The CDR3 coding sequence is TGCGCCAGAAAAAGCGGGAGCAATGAGCAGTTCTTC.

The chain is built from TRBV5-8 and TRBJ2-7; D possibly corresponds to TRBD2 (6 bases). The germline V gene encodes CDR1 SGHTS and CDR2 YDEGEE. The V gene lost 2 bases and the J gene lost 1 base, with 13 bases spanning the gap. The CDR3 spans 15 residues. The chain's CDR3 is CASSLVGGLSYEQYF. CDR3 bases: TGTGCCAGCAGCTTAGTGGGGGGACTTTCCTACGAGCAGTACTTC.

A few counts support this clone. This chain's CDR3 is CSAQIGAGNTEAFF. The CDR3 region has the DNA TGCAGCGCCCAAATTGGGGCAGGGAACACTGAAGCTTTCTTT. The chain links TRBV29-1 to TRBJ1-1, with D possibly being TRBD1 (5 bases). The CDR3 consists of 14 residues. The V gene's germline CDR1 is SQVTM and CDR2 ANQGSEA. Deletions cut 7 bases from V and 1 base from J, with 16 bases between.

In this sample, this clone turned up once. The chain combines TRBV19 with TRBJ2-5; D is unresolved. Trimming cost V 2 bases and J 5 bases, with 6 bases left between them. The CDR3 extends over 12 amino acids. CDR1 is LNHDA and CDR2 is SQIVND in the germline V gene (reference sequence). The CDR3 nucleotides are TGTGCCAGTAGTATAACGAGGGAGACCCAGTACTTC. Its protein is CASSITRETQYF.

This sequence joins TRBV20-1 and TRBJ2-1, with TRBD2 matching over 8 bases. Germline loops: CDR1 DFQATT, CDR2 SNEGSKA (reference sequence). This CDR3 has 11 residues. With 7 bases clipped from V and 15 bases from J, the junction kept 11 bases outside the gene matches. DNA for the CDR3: TGCAGTGTAAATACCGGGACTAGGCGGTTCTTC. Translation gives CSVNTGTRRFF.

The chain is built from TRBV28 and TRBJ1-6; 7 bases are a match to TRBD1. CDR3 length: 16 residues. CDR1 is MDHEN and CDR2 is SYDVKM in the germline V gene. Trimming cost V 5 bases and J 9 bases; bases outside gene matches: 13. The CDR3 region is CASSLGGTVGSSPLHF. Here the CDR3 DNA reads TGTGCCAGCAGTCTGGGGGGGACAGTCGGTAGTTCACCCCTCCACTTT.

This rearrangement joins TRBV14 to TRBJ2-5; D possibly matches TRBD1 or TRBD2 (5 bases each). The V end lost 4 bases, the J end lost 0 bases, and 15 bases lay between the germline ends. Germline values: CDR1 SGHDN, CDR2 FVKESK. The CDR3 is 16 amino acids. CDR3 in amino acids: CASSRWAGTYQETQYF. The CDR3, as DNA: TGTGCCAGCAGCCGTTGGGCCGGGACGTACCAAGAGACCCAGTACTTC.

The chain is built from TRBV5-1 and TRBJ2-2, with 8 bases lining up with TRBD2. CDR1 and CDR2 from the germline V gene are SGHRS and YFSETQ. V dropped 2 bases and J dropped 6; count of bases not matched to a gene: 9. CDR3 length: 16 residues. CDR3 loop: CASSLLAERGPGELFF. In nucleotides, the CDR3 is TGCGCCAGCAGCTTACTAGCGGAACGGGGCCCCGGGGAGCTGTTTTTT.

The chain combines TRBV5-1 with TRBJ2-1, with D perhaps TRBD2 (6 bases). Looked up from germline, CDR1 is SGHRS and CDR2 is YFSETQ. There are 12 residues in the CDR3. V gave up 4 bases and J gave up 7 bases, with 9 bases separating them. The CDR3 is CASSDRGNEQFF. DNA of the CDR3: TGCGCCAGCAGCGACCGGGGGAATGAGCAGTTCTTC.

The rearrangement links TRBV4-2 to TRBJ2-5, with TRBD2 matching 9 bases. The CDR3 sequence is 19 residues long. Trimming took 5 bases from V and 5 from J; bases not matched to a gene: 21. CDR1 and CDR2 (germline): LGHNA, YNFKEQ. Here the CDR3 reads CASSTGLAFFSIGVETQYF. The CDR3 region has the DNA TGTGCCAGCAGCACGGGACTAGCTTTCTTTTCGATAGGGGTGGAGACCCAGTACTTC.

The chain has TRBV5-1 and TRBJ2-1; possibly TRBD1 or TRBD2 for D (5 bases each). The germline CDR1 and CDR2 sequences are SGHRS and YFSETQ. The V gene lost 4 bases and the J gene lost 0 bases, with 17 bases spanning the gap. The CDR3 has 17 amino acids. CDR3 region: CASSLIGAGSSYNEQFF. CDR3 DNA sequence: TGCGCCAGCAGCCTGATAGGGGCGGGCAGCTCCTACAATGAGCAGTTCTTC. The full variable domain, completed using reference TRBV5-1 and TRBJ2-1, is KAGVTQTPRYLIKTRGQQVTLSCSPISGHRSVSWYQQTPGQGLQFLFEYFSETQRNKGNFPGRFSGRQFSNSRSEMNVSTLELGDSALYLCASSLIGAGSSYNEQFFGPGTRLTVL.

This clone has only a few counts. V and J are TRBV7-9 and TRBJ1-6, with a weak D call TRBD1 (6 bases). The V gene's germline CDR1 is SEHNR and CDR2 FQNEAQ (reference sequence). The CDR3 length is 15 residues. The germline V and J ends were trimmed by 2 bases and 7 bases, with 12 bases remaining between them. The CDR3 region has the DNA TGTGCCAGCAGCTTACAGGGGTCGATGAATTCACCCCTCCACTTT. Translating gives CASSLQGSMNSPLHF.

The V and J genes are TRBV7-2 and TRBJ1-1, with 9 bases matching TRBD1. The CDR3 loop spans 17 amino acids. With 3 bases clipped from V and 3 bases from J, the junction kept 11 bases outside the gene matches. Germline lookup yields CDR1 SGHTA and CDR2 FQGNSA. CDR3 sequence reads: CASSFLDRGKRDTEAFF. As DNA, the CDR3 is TGTGCCAGCAGCTTTCTGGACAGGGGTAAAAGGGACACTGAAGCTTTCTTT.

CDR3 protein: CASSRGTPPFNNEQFF. In nucleotides, the CDR3 is TGTGCCAGCAGCCGGGGGACTCCTCCCTTTAACAATGAGCAGTTCTTC. The rearrangement joins TRBV4-2 to TRBJ2-1; possible D gene TRBD2, 6 bases. Germline V lookup: CDR1 LGHNA, CDR2 YNFKEQ. The CDR3 is 16 residues long. Trimming cost V 4 bases and J 5 bases, with 18 bases left between them.

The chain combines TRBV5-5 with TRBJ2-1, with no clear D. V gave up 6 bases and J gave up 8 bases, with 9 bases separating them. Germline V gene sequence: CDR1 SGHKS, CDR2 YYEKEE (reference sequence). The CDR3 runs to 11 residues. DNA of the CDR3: TGTGCCAGCAACTCTCGGGATGAGCAGTTCTTC. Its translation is CASNSRDEQFF.

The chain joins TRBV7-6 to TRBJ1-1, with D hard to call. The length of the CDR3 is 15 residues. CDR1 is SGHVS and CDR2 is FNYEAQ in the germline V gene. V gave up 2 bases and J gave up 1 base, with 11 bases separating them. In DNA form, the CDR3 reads TGTGCCAGCAGCTTATTTACAGAACCGAACACTGAAGCTTTCTTT. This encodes CASSLFTEPNTEAFF.

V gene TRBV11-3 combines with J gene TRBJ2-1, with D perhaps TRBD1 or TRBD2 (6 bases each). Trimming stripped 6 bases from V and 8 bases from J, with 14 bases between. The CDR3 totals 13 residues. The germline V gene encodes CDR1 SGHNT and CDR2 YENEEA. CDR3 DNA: TGTGCCAGCAGTGGGGGGCAGGGGCATGAGCAGTTCTTC. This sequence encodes CASSGGQGHEQFF. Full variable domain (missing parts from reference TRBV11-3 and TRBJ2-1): EAGVVQSPRYKIIEKKQPVAFWCNPISGHNTLYWYLQNLGQGPELLIRYENEEAVDDSQLPKDRFSAERLKGVDSTLKIQPAELGDSAVYLCASSGGQGHEQFFGPGTRLTVL.